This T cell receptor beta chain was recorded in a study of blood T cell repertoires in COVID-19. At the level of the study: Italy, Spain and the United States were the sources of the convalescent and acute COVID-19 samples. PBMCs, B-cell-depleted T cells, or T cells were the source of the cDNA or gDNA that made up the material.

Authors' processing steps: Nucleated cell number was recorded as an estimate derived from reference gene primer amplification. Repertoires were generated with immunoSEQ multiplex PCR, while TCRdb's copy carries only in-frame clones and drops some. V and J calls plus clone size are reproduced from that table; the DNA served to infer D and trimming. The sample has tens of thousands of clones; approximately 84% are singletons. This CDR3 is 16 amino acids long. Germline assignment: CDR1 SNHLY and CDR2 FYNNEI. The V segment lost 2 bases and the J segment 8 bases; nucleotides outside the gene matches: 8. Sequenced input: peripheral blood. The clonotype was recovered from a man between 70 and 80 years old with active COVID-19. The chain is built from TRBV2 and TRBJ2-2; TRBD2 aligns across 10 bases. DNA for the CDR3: TGTGCCAGCAGTGAATTGACGGGACTAGCGCGGGGGGAGCTGTTTTTT. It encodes CASSELTGLARGELFF.